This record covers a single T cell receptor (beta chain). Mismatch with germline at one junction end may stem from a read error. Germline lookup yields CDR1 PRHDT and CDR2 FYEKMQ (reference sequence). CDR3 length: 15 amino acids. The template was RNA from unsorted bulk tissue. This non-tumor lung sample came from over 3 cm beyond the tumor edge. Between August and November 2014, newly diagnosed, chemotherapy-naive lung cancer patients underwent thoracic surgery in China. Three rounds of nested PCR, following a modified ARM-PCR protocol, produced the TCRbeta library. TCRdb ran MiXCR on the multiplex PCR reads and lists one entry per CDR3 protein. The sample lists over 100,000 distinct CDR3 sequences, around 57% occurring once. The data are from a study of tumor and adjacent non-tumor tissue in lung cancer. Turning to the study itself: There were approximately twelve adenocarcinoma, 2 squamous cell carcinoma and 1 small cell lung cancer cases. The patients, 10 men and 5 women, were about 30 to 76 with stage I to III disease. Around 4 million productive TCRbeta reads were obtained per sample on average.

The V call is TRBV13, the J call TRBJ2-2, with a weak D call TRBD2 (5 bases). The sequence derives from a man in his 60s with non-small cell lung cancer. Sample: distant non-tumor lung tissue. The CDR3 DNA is TGTGCCAGCAGCTGCGGAGGCGGTGACACCGGGGAGCCGTTTTTT. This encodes CASSCGGGDTGEPFF.